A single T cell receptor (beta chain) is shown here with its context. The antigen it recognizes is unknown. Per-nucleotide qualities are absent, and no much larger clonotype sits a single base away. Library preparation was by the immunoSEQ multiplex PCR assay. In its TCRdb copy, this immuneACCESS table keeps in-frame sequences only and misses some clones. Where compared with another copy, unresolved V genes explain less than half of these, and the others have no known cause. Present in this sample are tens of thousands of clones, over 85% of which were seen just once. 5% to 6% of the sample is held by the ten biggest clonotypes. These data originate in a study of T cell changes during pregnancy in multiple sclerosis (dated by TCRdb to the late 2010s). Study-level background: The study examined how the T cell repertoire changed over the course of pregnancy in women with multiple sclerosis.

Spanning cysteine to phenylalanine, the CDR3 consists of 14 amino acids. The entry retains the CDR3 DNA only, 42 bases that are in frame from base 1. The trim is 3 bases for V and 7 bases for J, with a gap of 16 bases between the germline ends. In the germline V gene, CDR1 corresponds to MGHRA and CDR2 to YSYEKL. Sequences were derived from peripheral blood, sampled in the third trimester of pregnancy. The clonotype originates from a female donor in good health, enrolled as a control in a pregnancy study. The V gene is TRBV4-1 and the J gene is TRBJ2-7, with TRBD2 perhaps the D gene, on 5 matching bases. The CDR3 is CASSQSAGPGEQYF. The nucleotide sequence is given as TGCGCCAGCAGCCAGTCGGCAGGTCCGGGGGAGCAGTACTTC.